This T cell receptor beta chain was sequenced during a study of blood T cell repertoires in COVID-19. Study-level background: Samples came from the United States, Italy and Spain, spanning acute and convalescent COVID-19. T cells, B-cell-depleted T cells, or PBMCs provided the cDNA or gDNA that served as material.

Germline V lookup: CDR1 LNHDA, CDR2 SQIVND (reference sequence). The CDR3 runs 17 residues. Trimming took 6 bases from V and 2 from J; bases not matched to a gene: 10. In the study's own analysis: Reference gene primers were amplified, and this amplification served to estimate nucleated cell counts. Clones were read by immunoSEQ multiplex PCR, and TCRdb kept only the in-frame ones, dropping some. V and J calls and clone size are copied from that table; D and trimming were computed from the DNA. Of 200,000 to 300,000 clones listed, about 85% are singletons. What was sequenced was peripheral blood. The receptor's source is a man between 60 and 75 years old who had recovered from COVID-19. The gene calls are TRBV19 and TRBJ2-2, with 9 bases that match TRBD2. CDR3 in DNA: TGTGCCAGTAGAGAAAGGGAGCGGGGGGTTAACACCGGGGAGCTGTTTTTT. Protein sequence: CASRERERGVNTGELFF. Full variable domain (remainder filled in from reference TRBV19 and TRBJ2-2): DGGITQSPKYLFRKEGQNVTLSCEQNLNHDAMYWYRQDPGQGLRLIYYSQIVNDFQKGDIAEGYSVSREKKESFPLTVTSAQKNPTAFYLCASRERERGVNTGELFFGEGSRLTVL.